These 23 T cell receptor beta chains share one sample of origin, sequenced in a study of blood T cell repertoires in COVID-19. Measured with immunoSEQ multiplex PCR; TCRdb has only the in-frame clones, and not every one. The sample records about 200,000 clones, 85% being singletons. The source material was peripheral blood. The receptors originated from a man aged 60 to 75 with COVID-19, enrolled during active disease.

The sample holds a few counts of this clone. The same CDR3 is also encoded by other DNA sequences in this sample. CDR3 loop: CASSYSDNSPLHF. CDR3 bases: TGTGCCAGCAGTTACAGCGATAATTCACCCCTCCACTTT. The chain recombines TRBV6-5 with TRBJ1-6, with unresolved D. Germline lookup yields CDR1 MNHEY and CDR2 SVGAGI. The CDR3 extends over 13 amino acids. V dropped 2 bases and J dropped 5 bases, with 4 bases sitting between them.

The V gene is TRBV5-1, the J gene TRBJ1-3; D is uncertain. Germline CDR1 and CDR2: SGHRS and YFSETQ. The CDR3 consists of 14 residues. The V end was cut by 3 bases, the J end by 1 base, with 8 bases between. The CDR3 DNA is TGCGCCAGCAGCTCCCCGGGGTCTGGAAACACCATATATTTT. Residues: CASSSPGSGNTIYF.

The CDR3 nucleotides read TGTGCCAGCAGCGCTAAGACAGGGAACTCCAATGAGCAGTTCTTC. Translated: CASSAKTGNSNEQFF. The rearrangement joins TRBV5-4 to TRBJ2-1; 7 bases agree with TRBD1. CDR3 length: 15 residues. Trimming cost V 4 bases and J 6 bases; bases outside gene matches: 10. CDR1 is SGHNT and CDR2 is YYREEE in the germline V gene (reference sequence). Combining the CDR3 with reference TRBV5-4 and TRBJ2-1 gives the whole variable domain ETGVTQSPTHLIKTRGQQVTLRCSSQSGHNTVSWYQQALGQGPQFIFQYYREEENGRGNFPPRFSGLQFPNYSSELNVNALELDDSALYLCASSAKTGNSNEQFFGPGTRLTVL.

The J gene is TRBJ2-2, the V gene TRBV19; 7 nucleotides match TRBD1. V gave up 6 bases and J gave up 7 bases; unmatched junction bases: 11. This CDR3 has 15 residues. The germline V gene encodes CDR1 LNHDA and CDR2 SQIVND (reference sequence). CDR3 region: CASSTRTAGGGELFF. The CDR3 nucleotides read TGTGCCAGTAGCACACGAACGGCAGGGGGCGGGGAGCTGTTTTTT.

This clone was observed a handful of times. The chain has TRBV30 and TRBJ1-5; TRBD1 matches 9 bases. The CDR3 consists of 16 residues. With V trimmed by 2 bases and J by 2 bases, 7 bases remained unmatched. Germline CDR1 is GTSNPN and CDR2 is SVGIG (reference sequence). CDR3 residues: CAWSRQGDRGNQPQHF. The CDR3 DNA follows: TGTGCCTGGAGTAGACAGGGGGACAGGGGCAATCAGCCCCAGCATTTT.

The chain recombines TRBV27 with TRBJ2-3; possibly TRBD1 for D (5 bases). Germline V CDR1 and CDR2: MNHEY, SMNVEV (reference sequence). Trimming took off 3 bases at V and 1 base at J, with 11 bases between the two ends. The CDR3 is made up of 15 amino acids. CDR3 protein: CASSLDTRGTDTQYF. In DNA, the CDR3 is TGTGCCAGCAGTTTGGACACTCGGGGCACAGATACGCAGTATTTT.

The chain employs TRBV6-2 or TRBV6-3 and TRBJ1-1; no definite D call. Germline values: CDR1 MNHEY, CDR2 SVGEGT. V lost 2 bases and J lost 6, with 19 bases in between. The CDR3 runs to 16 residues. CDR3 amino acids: CASSYGQTRYGSEAFF. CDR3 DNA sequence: TGTGCCAGCAGTTACGGGCAGACCAGATATGGGTCTGAAGCTTTCTTT.

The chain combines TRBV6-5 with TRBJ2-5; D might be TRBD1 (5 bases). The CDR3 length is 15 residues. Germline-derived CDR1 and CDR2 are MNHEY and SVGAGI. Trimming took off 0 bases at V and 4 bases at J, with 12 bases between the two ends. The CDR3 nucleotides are TGTGCCAGCAGTTACTCGGCCAGGGTGGGAGAGACCCAGTACTTC. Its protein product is CASSYSARVGETQYF.

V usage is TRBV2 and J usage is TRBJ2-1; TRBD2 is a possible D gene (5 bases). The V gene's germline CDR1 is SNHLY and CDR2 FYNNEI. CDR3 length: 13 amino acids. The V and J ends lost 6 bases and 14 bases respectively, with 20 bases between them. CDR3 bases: TGTGCCAGCAGAAGGGAGAAGACGGGTCAGGAGTTCTTC. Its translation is CASRREKTGQEFF. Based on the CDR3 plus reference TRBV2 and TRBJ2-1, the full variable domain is EPEVTQTPSHQVTQMGQEVILRCVPISNHLYFYWYRQILGQKVEFLVSFYNNEISEKSEIFDDQFSVERPDGSNFTLKIRSTKLEDSAMYFCASRREKTGQEFFGPGTRLTVL.

CDR3 sequence reads: CASSLLGVPDTQYF. The CDR3 region has the DNA TGCGCCAGCAGCCTCCTGGGAGTTCCAGATACGCAGTATTTT. The chain links TRBV4-1 to TRBJ2-3; D might be TRBD2 (5 bases). V lost 4 bases and J 4 bases, leaving 12 bases between the germline ends. Germline V gene lookup returns CDR1 MGHRA and CDR2 YSYEKL. The CDR3 is 14 amino acids.

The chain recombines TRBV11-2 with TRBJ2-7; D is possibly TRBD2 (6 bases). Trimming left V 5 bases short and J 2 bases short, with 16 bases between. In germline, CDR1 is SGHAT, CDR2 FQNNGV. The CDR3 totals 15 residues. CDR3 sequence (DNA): TGTGCCAGCAGCGAAGGACGGGACTCACCCTACGAGCAGTACTTC. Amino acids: CASSEGRDSPYEQYF.

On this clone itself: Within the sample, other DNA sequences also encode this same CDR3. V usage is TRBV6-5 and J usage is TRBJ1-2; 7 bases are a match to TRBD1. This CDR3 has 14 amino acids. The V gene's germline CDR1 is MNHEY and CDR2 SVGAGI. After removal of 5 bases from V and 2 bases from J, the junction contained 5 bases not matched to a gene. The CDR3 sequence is CASSPGTANYGYTF. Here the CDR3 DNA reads TGTGCCAGCAGTCCCGGGACAGCGAACTATGGCTACACCTTC.

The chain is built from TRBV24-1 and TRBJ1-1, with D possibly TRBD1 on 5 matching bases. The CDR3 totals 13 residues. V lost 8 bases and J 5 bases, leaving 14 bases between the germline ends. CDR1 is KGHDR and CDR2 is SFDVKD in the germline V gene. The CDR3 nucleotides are TGTGCCACCAAGGAGGGGCCGTGGACTGAAGCTTTCTTT. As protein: CATKEGPWTEAFF.

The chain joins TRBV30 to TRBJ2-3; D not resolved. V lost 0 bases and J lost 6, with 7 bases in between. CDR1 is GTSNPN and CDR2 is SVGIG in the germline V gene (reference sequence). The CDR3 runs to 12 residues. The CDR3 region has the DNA TGTGCCTGGAGTGTCCCCCTCGATACGCAGTATTTT. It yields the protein CAWSVPLDTQYF.

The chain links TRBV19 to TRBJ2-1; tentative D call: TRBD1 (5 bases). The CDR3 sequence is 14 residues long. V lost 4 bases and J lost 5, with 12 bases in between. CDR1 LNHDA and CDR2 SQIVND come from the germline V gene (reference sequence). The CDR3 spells CASSKVRVNNEQFF. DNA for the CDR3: TGTGCCAGTAGTAAGGTCAGGGTTAACAATGAGCAGTTCTTC.

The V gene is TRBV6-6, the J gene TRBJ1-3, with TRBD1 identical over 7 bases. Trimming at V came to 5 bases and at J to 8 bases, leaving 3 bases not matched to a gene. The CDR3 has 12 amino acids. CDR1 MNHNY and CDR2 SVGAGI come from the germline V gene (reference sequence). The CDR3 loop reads CASSNRGDTIYF. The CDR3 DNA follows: TGTGCCAGCAGTAACAGGGGAGACACCATATATTTT.

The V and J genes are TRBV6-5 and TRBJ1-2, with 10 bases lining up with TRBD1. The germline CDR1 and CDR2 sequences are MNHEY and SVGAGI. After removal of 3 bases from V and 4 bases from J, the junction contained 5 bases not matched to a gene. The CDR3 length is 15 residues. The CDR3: CASSYSDRGGYGYTF. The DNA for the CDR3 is TGTGCCAGCAGTTATTCGGACAGGGGGGGCTATGGCTACACCTTC.

The CDR3 here is CASSPFHDRNQPQHF. In DNA, the CDR3 is TGCGCCAGCAGCCCATTTCACGACAGAAATCAGCCCCAGCATTTT. V and J are TRBV4-3 and TRBJ1-5, with D perhaps matching TRBD1 (5 bases). The germline V gene has CDR1 LGHNA and CDR2 YSLEER. Deletions cut 4 bases from V and 4 bases from J, with 14 bases between. This CDR3 comprises 15 residues.

In DNA form, the CDR3 reads TGTGCCAGCAGCTTAGTGACATCAAGAGAAAAACTGTTTTTT. This sequence encodes CASSLVTSREKLFF. The chain recombines TRBV11-2 with TRBJ1-4; no definite D call. CDR1 is SGHAT, CDR2 FQNNGV, per germline. The V end was cut by 1 base, the J end by 8 bases, with 11 bases between. This CDR3 is built from 14 residues.

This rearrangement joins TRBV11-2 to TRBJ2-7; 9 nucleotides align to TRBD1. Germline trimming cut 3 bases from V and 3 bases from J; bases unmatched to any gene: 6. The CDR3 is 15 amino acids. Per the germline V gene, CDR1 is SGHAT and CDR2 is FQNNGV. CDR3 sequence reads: CASSLLRDRDYEQYF. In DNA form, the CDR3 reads TGTGCCAGCAGCTTGCTCCGGGACAGGGACTACGAGCAGTACTTC.

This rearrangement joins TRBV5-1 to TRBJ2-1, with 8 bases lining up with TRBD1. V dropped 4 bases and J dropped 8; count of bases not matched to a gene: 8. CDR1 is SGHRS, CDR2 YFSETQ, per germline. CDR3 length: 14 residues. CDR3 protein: CASSLRTGKDEQFF. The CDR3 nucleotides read TGCGCCAGCAGCCTGAGGACAGGGAAGGATGAGCAGTTCTTC.

The CDR3 DNA reads TGTGCCAGCAGTGAAGGAGGGATTGGGGAAAAACTGTTTTTT. Translation: CASSEGGIGEKLFF. The V and J genes are TRBV6-1 and TRBJ1-4; D remains ambiguous. CDR1 and CDR2 from the germline V gene are MNHNS and SASEGT. Trimming removed 1 base from V and 8 bases from J, with 11 bases in between. This CDR3 region has 14 residues.

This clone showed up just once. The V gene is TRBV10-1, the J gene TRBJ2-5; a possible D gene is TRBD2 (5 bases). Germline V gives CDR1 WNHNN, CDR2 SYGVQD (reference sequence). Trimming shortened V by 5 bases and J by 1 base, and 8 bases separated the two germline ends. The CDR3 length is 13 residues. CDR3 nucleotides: TGCGCCAGCAGTCCCGGGGTCCAAGAGACCCAGTACTTC. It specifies CASSPGVQETQYF.